This section outlines one TCR beta chain sequence together with its context. Ten or more counts support this clonotype. Its cognate antigen has yet to be identified. Within one base of it there is no much larger clone, and no base qualities were kept. The data were taken from a study of T cell repertoires in cytomegalovirus infection (dated by TCRdb to between 2017 and 2020). Study-wide context: The HLA type of each donor mattered for the analysis, because public TCR beta signatures pointed to carriage of CMV infection along with the matching HLA type.

Data came from an Illumina HiSeq 1500. The raw public reads went through TCRdb reprocessing: fastp at Q25, MiXCR clone calling, in-frame beta chains kept. Entries are consolidated by CDR3 protein sequence, retaining the most common genes and DNA. The sample table shows about 680,000 distinct CDR3 sequences, and 20% to 30% are seen once. The top ten clonotypes cover 6.5% to 10% of the sample. Overall study results and their limits: Carriers of CMV infection plus the relevant HLA type were discriminated by the cumulative frequency of public TCR beta family members in the study cohort and in an independent approximately 340-donor cohort. The ex vivo response was dominated by HLA-C-restricted CMV-specific TCR beta clonotypes, which also provided the single most frequent clonotype in two of eight donors.

Including the terminal cysteine and phenylalanine, the CDR3 comprises 14 residues. Only the CDR3 part of the read is kept: 42 bases, read in frame from the first base. The germline V gene sets CDR1 to SGHVS and CDR2 to FQNEAQ. Deletion took 0 bases off V and 2 bases off J, with a span of 8 bases between the germline ends. The sequence came from a human donor in good health (CMV status not recorded). Some clones in this sample may be carry-over from other donors' samples. Input material: CD8+ T cells from PBMCs. The sequence is built from TRBV7-8 and TRBJ2-7, with an unclear D gene assignment. The DNA sequence is TGTGCCAGCAGCTTAGCGCCAGGAACCTACGAGCAGTACTTC. It codes for CASSLAPGTYEQYF.